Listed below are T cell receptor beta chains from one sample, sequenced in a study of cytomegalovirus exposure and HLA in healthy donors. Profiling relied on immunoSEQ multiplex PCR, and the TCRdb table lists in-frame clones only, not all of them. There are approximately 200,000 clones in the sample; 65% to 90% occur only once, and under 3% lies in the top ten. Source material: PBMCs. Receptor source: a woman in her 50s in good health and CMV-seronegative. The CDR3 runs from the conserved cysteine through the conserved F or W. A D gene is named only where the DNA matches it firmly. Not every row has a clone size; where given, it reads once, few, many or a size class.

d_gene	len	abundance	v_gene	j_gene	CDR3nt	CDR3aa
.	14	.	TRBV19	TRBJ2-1	TGTGCCAGTTCAATGGCCTTATCCTACAATGAGCAGTTCTTC	CASSMALSYNEQFF
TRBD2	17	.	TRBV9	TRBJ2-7	TGTGCCAGCAGCGTAGAACGGACTAGCGGGAGAAAGAACGAGCAGTACTTC	CASSVERTSGRKNEQYF
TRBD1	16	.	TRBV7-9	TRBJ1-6	TGTGCCAGCAGCTTAGGTAGACAGGGGAAGAAATCACCCCTCCACTTT	CASSLGRQGKKSPLHF
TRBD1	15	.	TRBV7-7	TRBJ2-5	TGTGCCAGCAGCTTATTGGGGACAGGGCAAGAGACCCAGTACTTC	CASSLLGTGQETQYF
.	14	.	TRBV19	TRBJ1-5	TGTGCCATCCAGATAAGACAGATCAATCAGCCCCAGCATTTT	CAIQIRQINQPQHF
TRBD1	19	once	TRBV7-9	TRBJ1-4	TGTGCCAGCAGCCCCCAACCGGGACAGAGAGTTGCAACTAATGAAAAACTGTTTTTT	CASSPQPGQRVATNEKLFF
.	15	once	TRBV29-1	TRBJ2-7	TGCAGCGTTGAAGCCTCACAGGGAAGCTCCTACGAGCAGTACTTC	CSVEASQGSSYEQYF
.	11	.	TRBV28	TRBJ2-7	TGTGCCAGCAGTCGCCGGTACGAGCAGTACTTC	CASSRRYEQYF
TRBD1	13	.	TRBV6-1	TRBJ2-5	TGTGCCAGCAGCCGGGACAGGGATGAGACCCAGTACTTC	CASSRDRDETQYF
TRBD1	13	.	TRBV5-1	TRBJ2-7	TGCGCCAGCAGTTATGGACAGGGGAACGAGCAGTACTTC	CASSYGQGNEQYF
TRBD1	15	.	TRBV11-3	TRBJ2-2	TGTGCCAGCAGCCGGACAGGGGGCGGGACCGGGGAGCTGTTTTTT	CASSRTGGGTGELFF
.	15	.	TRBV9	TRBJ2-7	TGTGCCAGCAGCCCCCGGGAAGGGAGGCCCTACGAGCAGTACTTC	CASSPREGRPYEQYF
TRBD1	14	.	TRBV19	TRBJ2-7	TGTGCCAGTACCACCGGGACAGGGTCTTCTGAGCAGTACTTC	CASTTGTGSSEQYF
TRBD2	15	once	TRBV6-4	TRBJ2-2	TGTGCCAGCAAGGCTAGCGGGTTGAACACCGGGGAGCTGTTTTTT	CASKASGLNTGELFF
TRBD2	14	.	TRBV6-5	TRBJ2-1	TGTGCCAGCAGTCGTACTAGCGGTTACAATGAGCAGTTCTTC	CASSRTSGYNEQFF
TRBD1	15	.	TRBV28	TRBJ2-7	TGTGCCAGCAGTTACAGGGGCGGTGATGGCTACGAGCAGTACTTC	CASSYRGGDGYEQYF
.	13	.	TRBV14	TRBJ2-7	TGTGCCAGCAGCCAAGTCAATAGCTACGAGCAGTACTTC	CASSQVNSYEQYF
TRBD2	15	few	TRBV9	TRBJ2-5	TGTGCCAGCAGCCGCGGTAGCGGGGACCAAGAGACCCAGTACTTC	CASSRGSGDQETQYF
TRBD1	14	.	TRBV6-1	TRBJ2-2	TGTGCCAGTAGACAGGGAGCGAACACCGGGGAGCTGTTTTTT	CASRQGANTGELFF
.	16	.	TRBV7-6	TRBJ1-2	TGTGCCAGCAGCTCTAGCCCAGAGGGTGTGGAGTATGGCTACACCTTC	CASSSSPEGVEYGYTF
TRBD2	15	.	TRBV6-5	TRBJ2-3	TGTGCCAGCAACCCAGCGGGAGGGTTGCCAGATACGCAGTATTTT	CASNPAGGLPDTQYF
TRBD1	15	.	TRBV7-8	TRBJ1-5	TGTGCCAGCACCACGGGACAGACCCTCAATCAGCCCCAGCATTTT	CASTTGQTLNQPQHF
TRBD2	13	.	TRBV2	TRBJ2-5	TGTGCCAGCAGGGGCGGGAGTATAGAGACCCAGTACTTC	CASRGGSIETQYF
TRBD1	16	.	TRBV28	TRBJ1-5	TGTGCCAGCAGTTTATCCGGGGGGCAGGGGGCTCAGCCCCAGCATTTT	CASSLSGGQGAQPQHF
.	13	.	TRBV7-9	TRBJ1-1	TGTGCCAGCAGCTTAGAGGGGGGGGGTGAAGCTTTCTTT	CASSLEGGGEAFF
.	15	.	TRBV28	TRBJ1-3	TGTGCCAGCAGCGAGACAGGAGGCTCTGGAAACACCATATATTTT	CASSETGGSGNTIYF
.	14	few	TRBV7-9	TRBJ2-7	TGTGCCAGCAGCTTAGTACCGGGGGCCTACGAGCAGTACTTC	CASSLVPGAYEQYF
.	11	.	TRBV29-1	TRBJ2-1	TGCAGCGTTGAGTTTTTTATTGAGCAGTTCTTC	CSVEFFIEQFF
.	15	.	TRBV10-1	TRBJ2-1	TGCGCCAGCAGTGAGGGGCGCGGGTTATACAATGAGCAGTTCTTC	CASSEGRGLYNEQFF
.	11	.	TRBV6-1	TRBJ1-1	TGTGCCAGCAGTTCACAAAGTGAAGCTTTCTTT	CASSSQSEAFF
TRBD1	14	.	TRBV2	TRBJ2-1	TGTGCCAGCAGTCATGACAGGGGGTGGAATGAGCAGTTCTTC	CASSHDRGWNEQFF
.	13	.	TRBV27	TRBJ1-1	TGTGCCAGCAGTCTCCGGGCGGGCACTGAAGCTTTCTTT	CASSLRAGTEAFF
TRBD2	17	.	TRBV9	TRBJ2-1	TGTGCCAGCAGCCTCCTAGCGGGAGGGCCGGGGGCCAATGAGCAGTTCTTC	CASSLLAGGPGANEQFF
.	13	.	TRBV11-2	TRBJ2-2	TGTGCCAGCAGCTCTACGAACACCGGGGAGCTGTTTTTT	CASSSTNTGELFF
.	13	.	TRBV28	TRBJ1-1	TGTGCCAGCAGTTTGGCAGGGGACACTGAAGCTTTCTTT	CASSLAGDTEAFF
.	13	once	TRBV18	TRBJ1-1	TGTGCCAGCTCCCAGGGTACAGGCACTGAAGCTTTCTTT	CASSQGTGTEAFF
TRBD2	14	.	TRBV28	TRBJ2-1	TGTGCCAGCAGTTCAGCCCTGGGCGGGAGGGTAAACTTCTTC	CASSSALGGRVNFF
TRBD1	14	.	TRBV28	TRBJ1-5	TGTGCCAGCAGTTGGACAGGGGGCACTCAGCCCCAGCATTTT	CASSWTGGTQPQHF
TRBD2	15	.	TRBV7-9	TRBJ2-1	TGTGCCAGCAGCTCAGCGGGAGCCTTGGGGAATGAGCAGTTCTTC	CASSSAGALGNEQFF
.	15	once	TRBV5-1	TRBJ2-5	TGCGCCAGCAGCCGCCCGGAGGGAGTCCAAGAGACCCAGTACTTC	CASSRPEGVQETQYF
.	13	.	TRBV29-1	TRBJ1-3	TGCAGCGTTGAGGGACACGACCGCGACGCCATATATTTT	CSVEGHDRDAIYF
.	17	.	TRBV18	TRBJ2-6	TGTGCCAGCTCACCTGTCACTCGGACTTCTGGGGCCAACGTCCTGACTTTC	CASSPVTRTSGANVLTF
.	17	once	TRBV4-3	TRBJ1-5	TGCGCCAGCAACCAAGAGGTTTCGAGGGTGGGCAATCAGCCCCAGCATTTT	CASNQEVSRVGNQPQHF
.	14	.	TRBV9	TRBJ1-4	TGTGCCAGCAGCGTTGACCAGCGAAATGAAAAACTGTTTTTT	CASSVDQRNEKLFF
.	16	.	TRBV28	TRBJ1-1	TGTGCCAGCCCCAGGGCGGGAGCATCCCCAAACACTGAAGCTTTCTTT	CASPRAGASPNTEAFF
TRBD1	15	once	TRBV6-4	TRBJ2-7	TGTGCCAGCAGTGCCGGGACAGGACTCTCCTACGAGCAGTACTTC	CASSAGTGLSYEQYF
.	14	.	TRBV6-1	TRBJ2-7	TGTGCCAGCAGCTTCACACTAGCCGGCTACGAGCAGTACTTC	CASSFTLAGYEQYF
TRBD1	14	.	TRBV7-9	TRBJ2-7	TGTGCCAGCAGCTTAGGAGACAGGGGTTACGAGCAGTACTTC	CASSLGDRGYEQYF